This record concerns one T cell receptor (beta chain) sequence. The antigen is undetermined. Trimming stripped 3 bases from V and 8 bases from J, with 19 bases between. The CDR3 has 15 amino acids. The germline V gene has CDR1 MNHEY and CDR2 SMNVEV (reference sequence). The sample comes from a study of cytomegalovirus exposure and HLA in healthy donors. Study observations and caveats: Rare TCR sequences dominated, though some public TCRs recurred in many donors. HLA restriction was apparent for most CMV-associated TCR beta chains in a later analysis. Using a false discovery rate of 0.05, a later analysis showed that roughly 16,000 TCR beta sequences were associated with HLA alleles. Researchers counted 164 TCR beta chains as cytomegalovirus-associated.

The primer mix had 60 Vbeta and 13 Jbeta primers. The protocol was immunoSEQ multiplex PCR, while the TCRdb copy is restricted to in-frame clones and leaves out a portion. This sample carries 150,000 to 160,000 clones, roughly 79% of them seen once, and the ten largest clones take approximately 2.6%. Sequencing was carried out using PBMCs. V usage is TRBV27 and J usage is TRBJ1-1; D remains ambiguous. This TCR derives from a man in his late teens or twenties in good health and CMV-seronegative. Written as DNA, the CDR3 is TGTGCCAGCAGTTTCGTCAAGGCGGGCGTTTTGGAAGCTTTCTTT. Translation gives CASSFVKAGVLEAFF.